Below, 14 T cell receptor beta chains from the same sample are listed, as sequenced in a study of T cell repertoires in cytomegalovirus infection. Via MiXCR, TCRdb re-called the reads, giving one row per CDR3 protein. Of about 440,000 distinct CDR3 sequences detected, around 32% appear once; the ten largest clones hold about 13%. Material: PBMCs. These receptors were obtained from a human donor in good health (CMV status not recorded). Some clones in this sample may be carry-over from other donors' samples.

Comment on this clonotype: An end of the junction does not agree with germline; a read error may underlie this. This chain links TRBV4-2 with TRBJ1-1, with 8 bases lining up with TRBD1. The germline gives CDR1 LGHNA, CDR2 YNFKEQ. The CDR3 covers 17 residues. CDR3 nucleotide sequence: TGTGCCAGCAGCCACCTGCCCCGGGACAGGCCGAACACTGAAGCTTTATTT. Translated, it gives CASSHLPRDRPNTEALF.

The chain links TRBV5-4 to TRBJ1-1, with TRBD1 matching 8 bases. The CDR3 runs 14 residues. V was pared by 4 bases and J by 4 bases, with 6 bases of the junction left unmatched. Germline loops: CDR1 SGHNT, CDR2 YYREEE (reference sequence). CDR3 residues: CASSTGGYPTEAFF. The CDR3 DNA reads TGTGCCAGCAGCACAGGGGGTTATCCCACTGAAGCTTTCTTT.

For this clonotype: Given a much more abundant clone one base away, this may be a read error. This rearrangement joins TRBV5-5 to TRBJ2-7; weak D call: TRBD1 (6 bases). Germline V gene lookup returns CDR1 SGHKS and CDR2 YYEKEE (reference sequence). The CDR3 is 14 amino acids. CDR3 sequence (DNA): TGTGTCATTAACCCGGTACAGGGATCCTACGAGCAGTACTTC. Residues: CVINPVQGSYEQYF. The full variable domain, in which reference TRBV5-5 and TRBJ2-7 provide the parts outside the CDR3, is DAGVTQSPTHLIKTRGQQVTLRCSPISGHKSVSWYQQVLGQGPQFIFQYYEKEERGRGNFPDRFSARQFPNYSSELNVNALLLGDSALYLCVINPVQGSYEQYFGPGTRLTVT.

This clonotype has a count of ten or more. The rearrangement joins TRBV28 to TRBJ2-1; TRBD1 matches 12 bases. There are 15 residues in the CDR3. Trimming removed 8 bases from V and 9 bases from J; junction bases left unmatched: 11. Germline V CDR1 and CDR2: MDHEN, SYDVKM. Written as DNA, the CDR3 is TGTGCCAGCGCCGCCCGGGACAGGGGGCGCGGTGAGCAGTTCTTC. Translating gives CASAARDRGRGEQFF.

The CDR3 DNA follows: TGCGCCAGCAGCCTCGACAGGGCTAGCGGGTCAGATACGCAGTATTTT. It codes for CASSLDRASGSDTQYF. The chain couples TRBV4-1 to TRBJ2-3; a weak D match, TRBD2 (8 bases). Trimming shortened V by 4 bases and J by 4 bases, and 18 bases separated the two germline ends. CDR1 MGHRA and CDR2 YSYEKL come from the germline V gene. The CDR3 totals 16 residues.

There are a few counts of this clonotype. The genes are TRBV24-1 and TRBJ1-5, with D perhaps TRBD1 (6 bases). This CDR3 region has 13 residues. CDR1 and CDR2 (germline): KGHDR, SFDVKD. Trimming cost V 9 bases and J 4 bases, with 12 bases left between them. The CDR3 sequence is CATQRTANQPQHF. The CDR3 coding sequence is TGTGCCACCCAGAGGACAGCAAATCAGCCCCAGCATTTT.

This clonotype appeared many times. The rearrangement uses TRBV7-9 and TRBJ1-1; D is ambiguous. The CDR3 consists of 14 residues. Trimming stripped 5 bases from V and 0 bases from J, with 10 bases between. Germline V CDR1 and CDR2: SEHNR, FQNEAQ (reference sequence). The CDR3: CASSGRDLNTEAFF. The DNA for the CDR3 is TGTGCCAGCAGCGGAAGAGATCTGAACACTGAAGCTTTCTTT.

This clonotype appeared once. This rearrangement joins TRBV6-5 to TRBJ2-7, with a weak D call TRBD1 (6 bases). V was pared by 4 bases and J by 7 bases, with 14 bases between. This CDR3 contains 13 residues. Per germline, CDR1 MNHEY and CDR2 SVGAGI. CDR3 in amino acids: CASSSGAGGEQYF. For the CDR3, the DNA is TGTGCCAGCAGTTCAGGGGCGGGCGGTGAGCAGTACTTC.

The V call is TRBV11-2, the J call TRBJ1-4; D unclear. The germline V gene has CDR1 SGHAT and CDR2 FQNNGV. The V end was cut by 5 bases, the J end by 2 bases, with 15 bases between. The CDR3 covers 16 residues. This chain's CDR3 is CASSAGLRVTNEKLFF. Here the CDR3 DNA reads TGTGCCAGCAGCGCGGGTCTCCGCGTGACTAATGAAAAACTGTTTTTT.

Worth noting for this clonotype: This could be a read error, since a much larger clone is one nucleotide away. This rearrangement joins TRBV7-6 to TRBJ1-1, with D possibly matching TRBD1 (5 bases). Per the germline V gene, CDR1 is SGHVS and CDR2 is FNYEAQ. The CDR3 consists of 15 residues. CDR3 sequence (DNA): TGTGCCAGCAGCTTTGCTCCGGGGGGGAACACTGAAGCTTTATTT. Amino acid sequence: CASSFAPGGNTEALF. The whole variable domain, remainder taken from reference TRBV7-6 and TRBJ1-1, is GAGVSQSPRYKVTKRGQDVALRCDPISGHVSLYWYRQALGQGPEFLTYFNYEAQQDKSGLPNDRFSAERPEGSISTLTIQRTEQRDSAMYRCASSFAPGGNTEALFGQGTRLTVV.

This clonotype was recorded at least ten times. The V gene is TRBV7-6, the J gene TRBJ1-6, with TRBD1 as a possible D gene (6 bases). Germline CDR1 and CDR2: SGHVS and FNYEAQ. Trimming cost V 1 base and J 7 bases, with 11 bases left between them. This CDR3 is built from 15 residues. The CDR3 nucleotides are TGTGCCAGCAGCTTAGATGCAGGGGAGAATTCACCCCTCCACTTT. Translated: CASSLDAGENSPLHF.

The CDR3 coding sequence is TGTGCCAGCAGCCTACAGGGGGCAGGTCAGCCCCAGCATTTT. It is translated as CASSLQGAGQPQHF. This chain links TRBV5-6 with TRBJ1-5; 9 bases line up with TRBD1. Germline values: CDR1 SGHDT, CDR2 YYEEEE. The CDR3 is made up of 14 amino acids. J was trimmed by 6 bases and V by 4 bases; bases with no gene match: 5.

This chain links TRBV20-1 with TRBJ1-5; D is unresolved. This CDR3 is built from 14 residues. Trimming took 6 bases from V and 1 from J, leaving 13 bases between them. Germline-derived CDR1 and CDR2 are DFQATT and SNEGSKA (reference sequence). The CDR3 region is CSAKGGFSNQPQHF. The CDR3 nucleotides are TGCAGTGCCAAGGGAGGATTCAGCAATCAGCCCCAGCATTTT.

This clonotype has ten or more counts. V usage is TRBV7-8 and J usage is TRBJ1-4; D is possibly TRBD1 (6 bases). The CDR3 sequence is 18 residues long. Germline assignment: CDR1 SGHVS and CDR2 FQNEAQ. The V end was cut by 2 bases, the J end by 3 bases, with 19 bases between. The CDR3 spells CASSLHPPQGLANEKLFF. CDR3 bases: TGTGCCAGCAGCTTACACCCCCCCCAGGGGCTAGCTAATGAAAAACTGTTTTTT.